This paragraph covers one T cell receptor beta chain sequence. The antigen this receptor binds is unknown. Per-base quality was not reported, and no clone a single base away is much larger than it. RNA was extracted from bulk unsorted tissue and checked for quality with a NanoDrop ND-1000 and an Agilent 2100. Distant non-tumor tissue taken more than 3 cm from the tumor edge was used as the normal lung sample. Newly diagnosed lung cancer patients without prior chemotherapy who had been admitted for thoracic surgery in China between August and November 2014 were enrolled as donors. Patients who had received previous radiotherapy or chemotherapy, or who had another concurrent cancer, were excluded from the study. Pieces of surgical tissue measuring about 1-2 cm3 were kept in RNAlater solution and stored at -80 degrees C until use. These data originate in a study of tumor and adjacent non-tumor tissue in lung cancer (dated by TCRdb to 2016 to 2019). Background on the whole study: Patients with adenocarcinoma (approximately 11), squamous cell carcinoma (2) and small cell lung cancer (1) were included in the cohort. Sequencing produced 100 million to 150 million productive TCRbeta reads in total, an average of approximately 4 million reads per sample. Ages among the roughly 15 patients ranged from roughly 31 to 76 years, there were around ten men and 5 women, and disease was at TNM stage I to III. Over 25 paired specimens, one tumor and one normal lung sample per patient, were profiled by TCRbeta CDR3 sequencing. The study compared bulk TCRbeta repertoires between lung tumor tissue and matched distant non-tumor lung tissue from fewer than 19 lung cancer patients.

The method was multiplex PCR. This sample was sequenced with an Illumina HiSeq 2500. Following protocols modified from ARM-PCR, the researchers constructed TCRbeta libraries through three rounds of nested PCR with primers (Table S4). Before sequencing, PCR products of 200-500 bp were cut from the gel and purified using the QIAquick gel extraction kit. The authors' analysis ran thus. Trimmomatic was used to clean the reads, FLASH merged the cleaned reads into complete CDR3 sequences, and MiTCR assigned the sequences to V(D)J germline segments. VDJtools was used to compute clonal diversity as the inverse Simpson's index. Productive reads were defined as in-frame sequences without a premature stop codon. TCRdb ran its own pipeline on the public reads, namely fastp trimming at Q25 and MiXCR clone calling, and kept in-frame beta chains. Entries are consolidated by CDR3 protein sequence, retaining the most common genes and DNA. TCRdb, rather than the study authors, made the V and J calls. The sample table lists about 98,000 distinct CDR3 sequences, around three quarters of them with a count of one. Jointly, the top ten make up less than 40% of the sample.

General findings and caveats noted by the study authors: TCR diversity (inverse Simpson) was significantly higher in tumor than in normal lung tissue (roughly 430 vs 170, P = 0.0075, Mann-Whitney U test). The methods do not name the sequencing platform or mention unique molecular identifiers. Because peripheral blood was not sequenced, the blood TCRbeta repertoires of the lung cancer patients in the study went unexamined. Younger patients had significantly higher TCR diversity, and higher tumor TCR diversity was associated with shorter overall and disease-free survival. With only roughly 14 patients in the cohort, the authors noted that larger samples and more detailed clinical data are needed. The top 100 clones made up a significantly larger cumulative share of the repertoire in normal lung than in tumor tissue.

The source is a man aged 60 to 75 with small cell lung cancer. The specimen sequenced was distant non-tumor lung tissue.

The DNA sequence reads TGTGCCACCAATGGCTTAGATGATGAGCAGTTCTTC. This sequence encodes CATNGLDDEQFF. The chain is encoded by TRBV11-1 joined to TRBJ2-1; no D gene can be assigned with confidence. The CDR3, cysteine through phenylalanine, is 12 amino acids long. Only CDR3 DNA is held: 36 bases, read in frame from base 1. Via the germline V gene (reference sequence), CDR1 is SGHAT and CDR2 FQDESV. Trimming takes 10 bases from V and 8 bases from J, and the germline ends sit 15 bases apart.